The rows below give T cell receptor beta chains drawn from one sample of a study of neoadjuvant anti-PD-1 for oral cavity cancer. Some clones are missing from TCRdb's copy, which holds only in-frame ones; the method was immunoSEQ multiplex PCR. The table records roughly 14,000 clones, roughly 70% of them present only once. Sample: PBMCs, taken after nivolumab (anti-PD-1) treatment. Receptor source: a person between 40 and 79 years old with oral cavity squamous cell carcinoma. The CDR3 runs from the conserved cysteine through the conserved F or W. The D gene is left open where the match is weak. The size of a clone is reported for some rows only, either as once, few or many, or as a class for expanded clones.

abundance,j_gene,len,v_gene,d_gene,CDR3aa,CDR3nt
few,TRBJ2-7,17,TRBV5-1,TRBD1,CASSARPGQGLSYEQYF,TGCGCCAGCAGCGCGAGACCAGGACAGGGGCTTTCCTACGAGCAGTACTTC
few,TRBJ1-1,15,TRBV21-1,NA,CASRPNHRGNTEAFF,TGTGCCAGCAGACCAAACCACAGGGGGAACACTGAAGCTTTCTTT
NA,TRBJ2-1,12,TRBV11-2,NA,CASLPGRNEQFF,TGTGCCAGCCTCCCGGGTAGAAATGAGCAGTTCTTC
NA,TRBJ2-1,12,TRBV5-1,NA,CASSTGGNEQFF,TGCGCCAGCAGCACAGGAGGAAATGAGCAGTTCTTC
NA,TRBJ2-1,14,TRBV7-2,TRBD2,CAVPGLDRFREQFF,TGTGCCGTTCCGGGACTAGACAGGTTTAGAGAGCAGTTCTTC
NA,TRBJ2-3,15,TRBV7-9,TRBD2,CASSHPTSITDTQYF,TGTGCCAGCAGCCACCCGACTAGCATAACAGATACGCAGTATTTT
few,TRBJ1-1,10,TRBV7-9,NA,CASSTTEAFF,TGTGCCAGCAGCACCACTGAAGCTTTCTTT
NA,TRBJ1-5,15,TRBV30,NA,CAWSVRGLGNQPQHF,TGTGCCTGGAGTGTACGAGGGTTGGGGAATCAGCCCCAGCATTTT
NA,TRBJ1-5,13,TRBV2,NA,CAGGRISNQPQHF,TGTGCCGGGGGACGGATTAGCAATCAGCCCCAGCATTTT
NA,TRBJ1-2,11,TRBV20-1,NA,CSARGRYGYTF,TGCAGTGCTAGAGGCAGGTATGGCTACACCTTC
NA,TRBJ1-2,18,TRBV28,NA,CASSFSWGQPEPNYGYTF,TGTGCCAGCAGTTTTTCCTGGGGACAACCGGAGCCTAACTATGGCTACACCTTC
NA,TRBJ2-7,13,TRBV7-9,TRBD1,CASSIRTGGEQYF,TGTGCCAGCAGCATCCGGACAGGGGGCGAGCAGTACTTC
NA,TRBJ2-5,14,TRBV5-5,NA,CASSQGPYQETQYF,TGTGCCAGCAGCCAGGGCCCTTACCAAGAGACCCAGTACTTC
NA,TRBJ1-3,15,TRBV15,TRBD1,CATSRDRVSGNTIYF,TGTGCCACCAGCAGGGACAGGGTTTCTGGAAACACCATATATTTT
NA,TRBJ1-2,12,TRBV5-1,NA,CASSLYGYGYTF,TGCGCCAGCAGCTTGTATGGTTATGGCTACACCTTC
NA,TRBJ2-5,13,TRBV7-7,NA,CASSLSAAETQYF,TGTGCCAGCAGCTTAAGTGCCGCAGAGACCCAGTACTTC
NA,TRBJ2-1,15,TRBV5-1,NA,CASRPSGSSYNEQFF,TGCGCCAGCAGACCAAGCGGTAGCTCCTACAATGAGCAGTTCTTC
NA,TRBJ2-1,15,TRBV5-8,NA,CASSLAGGAYNEQFF,TGTGCCAGCAGCTTGGCAGGGGGGGCCTACAATGAGCAGTTCTTC
once,TRBJ2-6,18,TRBV5-1,TRBD1,CASSLTGQGQAGANVLTF,TGCGCCAGCAGTTTGACTGGACAGGGCCAAGCGGGGGCCAACGTCCTGACTTTC
NA,TRBJ2-3,17,TRBV4-1,TRBD2,CASSRLGAGGPVDTQYF,TGCGCCAGCAGCCGTCTTGGAGCGGGGGGGCCGGTAGATACGCAGTATTTT
NA,TRBJ2-5,14,TRBV5-1,NA,CASSYSGMSETQYF,TGCGCCAGCAGCTACTCAGGGATGTCGGAGACCCAGTACTTC
NA,TRBJ1-1,15,TRBV7-2,NA,CASGIPRGGRTEAFF,TGTGCCAGCGGAATCCCTAGGGGGGGGAGAACTGAAGCTTTCTTT
NA,TRBJ1-2,13,TRBV5-4,TRBD1,CASSSQGDYGYTF,TGTGCCAGCAGCTCACAGGGGGACTATGGCTACACCTTC
NA,TRBJ2-1,16,TRBV5-1,NA,CASSRDGGNSYNEQFF,TGCGCCAGCAGCCGGGACGGGGGTAACTCCTACAATGAGCAGTTCTTC
once,TRBJ1-1,13,TRBV19,NA,CASSIRYNTEAFF,TGTGCCAGTAGTATAAGGTATAACACTGAAGCTTTCTTT
NA,TRBJ2-5,15,TRBV5-1,NA,CASSQRTGGLETQYF,TGCGCCAGCAGCCAGCGAACAGGAGGCCTAGAGACCCAGTACTTC
NA,TRBJ2-1,15,TRBV5-1,NA,CASSSTTASYNEQFF,TGCGCCAGCAGCTCGACGACAGCGTCCTACAATGAGCAGTTCTTC
NA,TRBJ1-2,14,TRBV6-1,TRBD1,CASSVPGGGYGYTF,TGTGCCAGCAGTGTGCCAGGGGGCGGCTATGGCTACACCTTC
NA,TRBJ2-1,12,TRBV10-1,NA,CASSRSGDEQFF,TGCGCCAGCAGTAGGTCCGGCGATGAGCAGTTCTTC
NA,TRBJ2-2,14,TRBV5-1,TRBD1,CASRGQGNTGELFF,TGCGCCAGCAGGGGACAGGGGAACACCGGGGAGCTGTTTTTT
NA,TRBJ2-7,14,TRBV11-2,TRBD1,CASSPLRGLYEQYF,TGTGCCAGCAGCCCCCTCAGGGGGCTGTACGAGCAGTACTTC